A selection of T cell receptor beta chains follows, all from one sample in a study of CD8 T cells in Susac syndrome. TCRdb processed the immunoSEQ multiplex PCR reads anew with MiXCR; each CDR3 protein has one entry. Of 130,000 or so distinct CDR3 sequences listed, roughly 96% were seen once; the top ten hold about 0.11%. The material sequenced was CD4+ T cells from PBMCs. The receptors come from a human donor with multiple sclerosis. Each CDR3 is given with its conserved first and last residue. D genes are given only for firm matches. Clone size is shown for a subset of rows, as once, few, many or a class of expanded clone.

J: TRBJ1-6
length: 12
size: -
V: TRBV20-1
D: -
DNA: TGCAGTGCGTGGGACTGGGCCCTATCCCTCCACTTT
CDR3: CSAWDWALSLHF

J: TRBJ2-7
length: 15
size: -
V: TRBV6-5
D: -
DNA: TGTGCCAGCAGTTTATCTCTGACCCCAAACTACGAGCAGTACTTC
CDR3: CASSLSLTPNYEQYF

J: TRBJ1-1
length: 14
size: once
V: TRBV12-5
D: -
DNA: TGTGCTAGTGGAGCCCGGACAGAAACCACTGAAGCTTTCTTT
CDR3: CASGARTETTEAFF

J: TRBJ1-6
length: 15
size: -
V: TRBV9
D: TRBD1
DNA: TGTGCCAGCAGCGTCCAGGGGGCGAATAATTCACCCCTCCACTTT
CDR3: CASSVQGANNSPLHF

J: TRBJ2-7
length: 15
size: once
V: TRBV20-1
D: -
DNA: TGCAGTGCCCCCTCGGCTAGCCGATCCTCCTACGAGCAGTACTTC
CDR3: CSAPSASRSSYEQYF

J: TRBJ2-3
length: 17
size: -
V: TRBV7-2
D: TRBD2
DNA: TGTGCCAGCAGCCCAGAGGGTAGCGGGGTGGCCACAGATACGCAGTATTTT
CDR3: CASSPEGSGVATDTQYF

J: TRBJ2-5
length: 16
size: -
V: TRBV20-1
D: TRBD2
DNA: TGCAGTGCTAGTGTTAGCGGGAGGCCCTCCCAAGAGACCCAGTACTTC
CDR3: CSASVSGRPSQETQYF

J: TRBJ2-1
length: 17
size: -
V: TRBV29-1
D: TRBD2
DNA: TGCAGCGTGCCGCGGGGTAGCGGGGTTAGCTCCTACAATGAGCAGTTCTTC
CDR3: CSVPRGSGVSSYNEQFF

J: TRBJ2-2
length: 12
size: -
V: TRBV29-1
D: TRBD2
DNA: TGCAGCGGAGCGGGGGGGCCCGGGGAGCTGTTTTTT
CDR3: CSGAGGPGELFF

J: TRBJ2-1
length: 14
size: few
V: TRBV3-1
D: -
DNA: TGTGCCAGCAGCCAAGATCTTGTGGGGAATGAGCAGTTCTTC
CDR3: CASSQDLVGNEQFF

J: TRBJ2-3
length: 13
size: -
V: TRBV11-3
D: -
DNA: TGTGCCAGCAGGGCCAGGGACGCAGATACGCAGTATTTT
CDR3: CASRARDADTQYF

J: TRBJ1-1
length: 14
size: -
V: TRBV12-3/TRBV12-4
D: -
DNA: TGTGCCAGCAGTTTACGGGGGTCGAACACTGAAGCTTTCTTT
CDR3: CASSLRGSNTEAFF

J: TRBJ1-1
length: 12
size: -
V: TRBV20-1
D: -
DNA: TGCAGTTCTGACCCCTTTCGCACTGAAGCTTTCTTT
CDR3: CSSDPFRTEAFF

J: TRBJ2-1
length: 14
size: -
V: TRBV2
D: TRBD1
DNA: TGTGCCACCGACCGGGACAGGGGCTACAATGAGCAGTTCTTC
CDR3: CATDRDRGYNEQFF

J: TRBJ2-1
length: 14
size: -
V: TRBV5-1
D: -
DNA: TGCGCCAGCAGGAGGCAGGGAGACTACAATGAGCAGTTCTTC
CDR3: CASRRQGDYNEQFF

J: TRBJ1-2
length: 13
size: -
V: TRBV12-3/TRBV12-4
D: TRBD1
DNA: TGTGCCAGCAGTGGATCGACAGGGTATGGCTACACCTTC
CDR3: CASSGSTGYGYTF

J: TRBJ1-1
length: 15
size: -
V: TRBV25-1
D: -
DNA: TGTGCCAGCAGTGAATTCCGATCCCCAAGCACTGAAGCTTTCTTT
CDR3: CASSEFRSPSTEAFF

J: TRBJ2-3
length: 17
size: -
V: TRBV12-3/TRBV12-4
D: -
DNA: TGTGCCAGCAGTTTAGCAGGGGGGCAGCGGTTCACAGATACGCAGTATTTT
CDR3: CASSLAGGQRFTDTQYF

J: TRBJ1-1
length: 13
size: -
V: TRBV3-1
D: -
DNA: TGTGCCAGCAGCTCTACAATGAACACTGAAGCTTTCTTT
CDR3: CASSSTMNTEAFF

J: TRBJ2-1
length: 15
size: -
V: TRBV20-1
D: TRBD2
DNA: TGCAGTGCTAGAGACCGCGGACTAGTCTACAATGAGCAGTTCTTC
CDR3: CSARDRGLVYNEQFF

J: TRBJ1-2
length: 12
size: -
V: TRBV29-1
D: -
DNA: TGCAGCGTTGACGGGCCAAGCAGGTCTCACACCTTC
CDR3: CSVDGPSRSHTF

J: TRBJ1-1
length: 17
size: -
V: TRBV6-1
D: TRBD1
DNA: TGTGCCAGCAGCTCCATCCTCCAGGGGGCTTCGGGCACTGAAGCTTTCTTT
CDR3: CASSSILQGASGTEAFF

J: TRBJ2-1
length: 12
size: -
V: TRBV27
D: -
DNA: TGTGCCAGCAGCCAAACCCGGGACTCGGAGTTCTTC
CDR3: CASSQTRDSEFF

J: TRBJ2-1
length: 15
size: -
V: TRBV6-2/TRBV6-3
D: TRBD1
DNA: TGTGCCAGCATTGAACAGGGGGCGGGGCACAATGAGCAGTTCTTC
CDR3: CASIEQGAGHNEQFF

J: TRBJ1-2
length: 21
size: once
V: TRBV11-2
D: -
DNA: TGTGCCAGCAGCTACTTTCAGGGTCTTGTGGCCCAACACACCCTCGTCTATGGCTACACCTTC
CDR3: CASSYFQGLVAQHTLVYGYTF

J: TRBJ1-5
length: 14
size: -
V: TRBV12-3/TRBV12-4
D: -
DNA: TGTGCCAGCGGATCCGCGGGGTGGGAACAGCCCCAGCATTTT
CDR3: CASGSAGWEQPQHF

J: TRBJ2-5
length: 15
size: -
V: TRBV12-3/TRBV12-4
D: TRBD1
DNA: TGTGCCAGCAGTTTACGGACAGGGGGCGCGGAGACCCAGTACTTC
CDR3: CASSLRTGGAETQYF

J: TRBJ1-2
length: 13
size: -
V: TRBV20-1
D: -
DNA: TGCAGTGTCTCCCGGGGAGCTAACTATGGCTACACCTTC
CDR3: CSVSRGANYGYTF